This T cell receptor beta chain was obtained from a study of regulatory T cells in long-lasting Graves disease. At the level of the study: Antithyroid drug intake by newly diagnosed Graves' patients had lasted under 3 months.

Arm-PCR with iRepertoire HTBI primers amplified the CDR3 regions for these TCR beta libraries. TCRdb redid the calling of the multiplex PCR reads with MiXCR, one entry per CDR3 protein. The sample yields 500,000 or so distinct CDR3 sequences, around 13% seen once. The time point was: newly diagnosed GD, antithyroid drugs for less than 3 months. The authors made the TCR library using RNA they extracted from PBMCs. The CDR3 totals 15 residues. CDR1 SEHNR and CDR2 FQNEAQ come from the germline V gene (reference sequence). V dropped 4 bases and J dropped 6; count of bases not matched to a gene: 7. The sample was also reused in another study, on T cells in Graves' hyperthyroidism and ophthalmopathy. That study adds: The HTBI primer set served for first-round RT-PCR of the TCR CDR3. Within blood appeared most thyroid clonotypes that had expanded above 0.001. The authors' 13 V-J model separated ophthalmopathy from stable hyperthyroidism.

The material was peripheral blood mononuclear cells (PBMCs), obtained at new diagnosis, from a patient treated with antithyroid drugs. This rearrangement joins TRBV7-9 to TRBJ2-2, with 8 bases lining up with TRBD1. This sequence was found in a woman in her forties or fifties with Graves disease. The CDR3 DNA reads as TGTGCCAGCAGCTCGCGGACAGGGAGATCCGGGGAGCTGTTTTTT. Translation: CASSSRTGRSGELFF.